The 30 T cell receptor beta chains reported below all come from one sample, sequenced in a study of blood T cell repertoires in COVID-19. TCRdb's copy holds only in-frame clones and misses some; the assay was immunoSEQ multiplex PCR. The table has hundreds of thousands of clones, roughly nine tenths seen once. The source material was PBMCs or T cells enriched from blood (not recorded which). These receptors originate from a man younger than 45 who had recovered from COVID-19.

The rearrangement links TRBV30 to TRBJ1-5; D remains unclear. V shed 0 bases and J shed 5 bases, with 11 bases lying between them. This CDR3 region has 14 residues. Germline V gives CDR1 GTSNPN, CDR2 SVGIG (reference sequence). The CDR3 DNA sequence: TGTGCCTGGAGTGTAGGGATCGGGGATCAGCCCCAGCATTTT. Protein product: CAWSVGIGDQPQHF.

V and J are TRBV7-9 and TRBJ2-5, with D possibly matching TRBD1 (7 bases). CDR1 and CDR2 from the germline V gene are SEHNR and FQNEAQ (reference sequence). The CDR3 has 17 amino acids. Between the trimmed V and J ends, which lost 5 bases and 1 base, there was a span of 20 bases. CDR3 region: CASSRGKGAGSQETQYF. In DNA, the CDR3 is TGTGCCAGCAGCCGCGGGAAGGGGGCGGGTAGCCAAGAGACCCAGTACTTC.

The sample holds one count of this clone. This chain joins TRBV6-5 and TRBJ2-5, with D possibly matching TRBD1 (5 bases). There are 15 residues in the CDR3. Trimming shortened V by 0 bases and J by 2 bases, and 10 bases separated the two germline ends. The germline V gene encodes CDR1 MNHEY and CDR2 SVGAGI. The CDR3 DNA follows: TGTGCCAGCAGTTACTCGGGGCGTATACAAGAGACCCAGTACTTC. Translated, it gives CASSYSGRIQETQYF.

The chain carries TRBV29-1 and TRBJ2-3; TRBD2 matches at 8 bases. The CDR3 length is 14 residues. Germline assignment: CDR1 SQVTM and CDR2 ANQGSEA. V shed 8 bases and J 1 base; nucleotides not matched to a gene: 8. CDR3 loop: CSLRGGPGTDTQYF. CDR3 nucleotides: TGCAGCCTTCGGGGGGGGCCCGGCACAGATACGCAGTATTTT.

The CDR3 protein is CASSLRPAGVGTDTQYF. The CDR3 DNA sequence: TGCGCCAGCAGCTTAAGGCCAGCGGGAGTCGGCACAGATACGCAGTATTTT. The gene calls are TRBV5-1 and TRBJ2-3; 8 bases map to TRBD2. V shed 2 bases and J 1 base; nucleotides not matched to a gene: 9. The germline CDR1 and CDR2 sequences are SGHRS and YFSETQ. The CDR3 covers 17 residues.

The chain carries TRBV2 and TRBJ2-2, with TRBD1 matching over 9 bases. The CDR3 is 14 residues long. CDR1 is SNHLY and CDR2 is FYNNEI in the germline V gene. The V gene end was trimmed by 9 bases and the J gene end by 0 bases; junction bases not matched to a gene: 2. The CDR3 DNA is TGTGCCAGACAGGGGGCCTCGAACACCGGGGAGCTGTTTTTT. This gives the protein CARQGASNTGELFF.

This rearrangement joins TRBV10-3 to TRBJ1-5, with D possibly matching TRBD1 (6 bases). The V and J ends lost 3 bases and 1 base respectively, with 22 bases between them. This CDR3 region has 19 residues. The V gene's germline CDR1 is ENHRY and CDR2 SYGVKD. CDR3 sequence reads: CAISDELGGARISNQPQHF. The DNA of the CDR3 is TGTGCCATCAGTGATGAGTTGGGGGGGGCCCGGATAAGCAATCAGCCCCAGCATTTT.

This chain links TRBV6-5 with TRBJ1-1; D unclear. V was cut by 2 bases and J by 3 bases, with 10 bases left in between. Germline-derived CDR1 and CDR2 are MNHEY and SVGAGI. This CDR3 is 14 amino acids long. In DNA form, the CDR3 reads TGTGCCAGCAGTTACAGTTGGGGAGACACTGAAGCTTTCTTT. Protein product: CASSYSWGDTEAFF.

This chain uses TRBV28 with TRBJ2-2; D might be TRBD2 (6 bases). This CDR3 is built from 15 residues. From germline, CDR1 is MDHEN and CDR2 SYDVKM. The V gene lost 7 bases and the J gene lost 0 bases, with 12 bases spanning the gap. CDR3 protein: CASTTGGPNTGELFF. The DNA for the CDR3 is TGTGCCAGCACCACCGGGGGACCGAACACCGGGGAGCTGTTTTTT.

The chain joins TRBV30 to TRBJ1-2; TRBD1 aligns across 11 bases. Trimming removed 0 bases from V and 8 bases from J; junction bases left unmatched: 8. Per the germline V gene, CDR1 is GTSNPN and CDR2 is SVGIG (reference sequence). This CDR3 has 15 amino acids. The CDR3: CAWSVFEGQGEGYTF. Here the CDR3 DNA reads TGTGCCTGGAGTGTTTTCGAGGGACAGGGGGAGGGCTACACCTTC.

Here the CDR3 DNA reads TGTGCCAGCAGTGAAGTCCTAGCGGGGGGTTCCACAGATACGCAGTATTTT. As protein: CASSEVLAGGSTDTQYF. The rearrangement joins TRBV6-1 to TRBJ2-3; 11 nucleotides match TRBD2. V lost 1 base to trimming and J lost 2 bases; unmatched junction nucleotides: 5. Per the germline V gene, CDR1 is MNHNS and CDR2 is SASEGT. The CDR3 contains 17 residues.

The CDR3, as DNA: TGCGCCAGCAGCTTGGTCACAGGGGAGTTTAGCGAGCAGTACTTC. Protein product: CASSLVTGEFSEQYF. The rearrangement uses TRBV5-1 and TRBJ2-7; TRBD1 matches at 7 bases. The CDR3 is 15 amino acids. The V segment lost 0 bases and the J segment 6 bases; nucleotides outside the gene matches: 9. Germline CDR1 and CDR2: SGHRS and YFSETQ.

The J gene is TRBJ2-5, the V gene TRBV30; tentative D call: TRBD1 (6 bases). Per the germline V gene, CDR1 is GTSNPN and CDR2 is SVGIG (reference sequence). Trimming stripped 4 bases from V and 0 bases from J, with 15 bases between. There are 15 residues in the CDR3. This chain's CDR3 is CAWKTGHLYQETQYF. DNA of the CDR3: TGTGCCTGGAAAACGGGACATTTGTACCAAGAGACCCAGTACTTC.

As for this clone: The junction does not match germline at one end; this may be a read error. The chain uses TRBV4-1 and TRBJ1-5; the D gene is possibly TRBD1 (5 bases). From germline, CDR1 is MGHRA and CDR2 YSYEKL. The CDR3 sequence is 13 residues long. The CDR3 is CASSQDCGRWGGF. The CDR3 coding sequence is TGCGCCAGCAGCCAAGATTGTGGCCGCTGGGGGGGTTTT.

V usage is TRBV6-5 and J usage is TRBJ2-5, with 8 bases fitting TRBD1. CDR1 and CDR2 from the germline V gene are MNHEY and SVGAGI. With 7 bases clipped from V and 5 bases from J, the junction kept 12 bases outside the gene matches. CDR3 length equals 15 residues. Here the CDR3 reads CASTFSTGVGETQYF. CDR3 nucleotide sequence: TGTGCCAGCACTTTTTCGACAGGGGTAGGGGAGACCCAGTACTTC.

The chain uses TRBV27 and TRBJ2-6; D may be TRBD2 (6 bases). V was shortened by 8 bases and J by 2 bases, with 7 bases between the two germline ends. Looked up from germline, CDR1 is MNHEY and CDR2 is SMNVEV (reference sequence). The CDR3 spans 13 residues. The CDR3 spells CASRRAGANVLTF. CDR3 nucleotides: TGTGCCAGCCGGAGGGCTGGGGCCAACGTCCTGACTTTC.

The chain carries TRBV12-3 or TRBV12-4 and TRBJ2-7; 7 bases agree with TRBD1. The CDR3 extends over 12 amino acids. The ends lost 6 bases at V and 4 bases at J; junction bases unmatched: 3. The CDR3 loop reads CASRRGLYEQYF. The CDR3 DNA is TGTGCCAGCAGGAGGGGGCTTTACGAGCAGTACTTC.

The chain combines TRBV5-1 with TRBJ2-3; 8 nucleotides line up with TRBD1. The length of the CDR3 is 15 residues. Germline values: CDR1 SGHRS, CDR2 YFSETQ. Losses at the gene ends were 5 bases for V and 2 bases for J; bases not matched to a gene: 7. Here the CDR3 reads CASRPGQEDTDTQYF. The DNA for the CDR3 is TGCGCCAGCAGGCCGGGACAGGAAGACACAGATACGCAGTATTTT. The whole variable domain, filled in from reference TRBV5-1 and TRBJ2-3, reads KAGVTQTPRYLIKTRGQQVTLSCSPISGHRSVSWYQQTPGQGLQFLFEYFSETQRNKGNFPGRFSGRQFSNSRSEMNVSTLELGDSALYLCASRPGQEDTDTQYFGPGTRLTVL.

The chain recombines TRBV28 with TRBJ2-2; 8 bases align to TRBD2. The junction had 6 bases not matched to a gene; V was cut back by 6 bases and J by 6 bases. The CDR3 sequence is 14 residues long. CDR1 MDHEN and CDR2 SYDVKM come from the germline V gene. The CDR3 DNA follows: TGTGCCAGCAGCCACGGGGGGGAGGCCGGGGAGCTGTTTTTT. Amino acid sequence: CASSHGGEAGELFF.

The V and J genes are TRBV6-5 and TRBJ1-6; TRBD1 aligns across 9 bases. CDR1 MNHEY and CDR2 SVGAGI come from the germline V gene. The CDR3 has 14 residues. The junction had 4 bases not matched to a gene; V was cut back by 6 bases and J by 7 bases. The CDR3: CASRTGGRNSPLHF. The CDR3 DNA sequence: TGTGCCAGCAGAACAGGGGGCCGCAATTCACCCCTCCACTTT.

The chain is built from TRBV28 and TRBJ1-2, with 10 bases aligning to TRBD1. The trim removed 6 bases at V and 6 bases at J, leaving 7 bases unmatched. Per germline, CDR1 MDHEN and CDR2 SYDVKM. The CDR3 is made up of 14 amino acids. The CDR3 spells CASSSPGTGDGYTF. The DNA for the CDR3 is TGTGCCAGCAGCTCGCCAGGGACAGGGGATGGCTACACCTTC.

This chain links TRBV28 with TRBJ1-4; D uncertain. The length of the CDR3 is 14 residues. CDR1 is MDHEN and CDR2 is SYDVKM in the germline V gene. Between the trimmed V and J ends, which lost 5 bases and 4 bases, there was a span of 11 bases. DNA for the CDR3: TGTGCCAGCAGTGACGGTGGAGATAATGAAAAACTGTTTTTT. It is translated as CASSDGGDNEKLFF.

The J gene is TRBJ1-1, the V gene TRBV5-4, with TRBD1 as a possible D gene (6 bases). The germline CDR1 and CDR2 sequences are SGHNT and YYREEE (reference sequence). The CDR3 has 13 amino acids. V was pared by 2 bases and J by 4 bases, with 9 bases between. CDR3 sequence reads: CASSLQGVTEAFF. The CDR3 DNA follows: TGTGCCAGCAGCTTACAGGGAGTCACTGAAGCTTTCTTT.

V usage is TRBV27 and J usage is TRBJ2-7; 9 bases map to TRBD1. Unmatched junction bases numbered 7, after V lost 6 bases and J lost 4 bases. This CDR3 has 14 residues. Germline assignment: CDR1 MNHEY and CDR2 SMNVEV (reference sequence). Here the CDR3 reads CASRPGTGYYEQYF. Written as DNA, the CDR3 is TGTGCCAGCAGACCGGGGACAGGGTATTACGAGCAGTACTTC.

The CDR3 sequence: CASSLDPGTGLAFF. DNA for the CDR3: TGTGCCAGCAGCTTAGATCCAGGGACAGGGTTGGCTTTCTTT. V and J are TRBV7-2 and TRBJ1-1; 9 positions agree with TRBD1. V gave up 1 base and J gave up 11 bases; unmatched junction bases: 8. From germline, CDR1 is SGHTA and CDR2 FQGNSA. This CDR3 comprises 14 residues.

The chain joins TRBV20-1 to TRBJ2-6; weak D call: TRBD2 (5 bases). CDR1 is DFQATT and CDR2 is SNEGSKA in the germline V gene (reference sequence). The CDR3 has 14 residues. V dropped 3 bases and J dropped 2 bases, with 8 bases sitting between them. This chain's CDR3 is CSASPEAGANVLTF. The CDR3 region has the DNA TGCAGTGCTAGTCCGGAGGCTGGGGCCAACGTCCTGACTTTC.

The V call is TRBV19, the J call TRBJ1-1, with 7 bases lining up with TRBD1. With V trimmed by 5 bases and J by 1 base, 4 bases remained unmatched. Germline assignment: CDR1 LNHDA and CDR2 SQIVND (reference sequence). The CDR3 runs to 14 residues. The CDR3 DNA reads TGTGCCAGTAGTTTACAGGGGCCGAACACTGAAGCTTTCTTT. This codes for CASSLQGPNTEAFF.

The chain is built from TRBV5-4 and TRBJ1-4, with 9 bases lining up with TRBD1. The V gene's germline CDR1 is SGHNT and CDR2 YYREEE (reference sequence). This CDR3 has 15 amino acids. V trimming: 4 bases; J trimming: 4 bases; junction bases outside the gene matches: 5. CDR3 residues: CASSRRTGDNEKLFF. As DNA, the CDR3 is TGTGCCAGCAGCCGCCGGACAGGGGATAATGAAAAACTGTTTTTT.

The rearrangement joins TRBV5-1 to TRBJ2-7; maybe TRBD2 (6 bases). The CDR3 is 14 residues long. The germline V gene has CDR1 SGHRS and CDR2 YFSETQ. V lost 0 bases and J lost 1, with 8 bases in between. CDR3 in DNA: TGCGCCAGCAGCTTGGTAGGGACTTCCTACGAGCAGTACTTC. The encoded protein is CASSLVGTSYEQYF.

CDR3 sequence reads: CASTRLASYEQYF. The DNA for the CDR3 is TGTGCCAGCACCCGACTAGCGTCCTACGAGCAGTACTTC. The J gene is TRBJ2-7, the V gene TRBV2, with 8 bases matching TRBD2. The CDR3 is made up of 13 amino acids. Unmatched junction bases numbered 3, after V lost 7 bases and J lost 1 base. Per germline, CDR1 SNHLY and CDR2 FYNNEI.